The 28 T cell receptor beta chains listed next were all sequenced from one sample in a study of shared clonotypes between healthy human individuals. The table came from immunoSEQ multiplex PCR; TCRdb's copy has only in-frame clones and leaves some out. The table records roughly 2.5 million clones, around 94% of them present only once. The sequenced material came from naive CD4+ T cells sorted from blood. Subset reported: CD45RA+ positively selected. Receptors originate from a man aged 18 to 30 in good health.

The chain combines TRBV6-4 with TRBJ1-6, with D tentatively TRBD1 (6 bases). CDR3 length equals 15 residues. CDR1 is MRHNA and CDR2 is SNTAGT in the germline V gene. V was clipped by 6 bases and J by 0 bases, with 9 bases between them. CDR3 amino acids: CASRQDSSYNSPLHF. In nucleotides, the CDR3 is TGTGCCAGCAGGCAGGACAGCTCCTATAATTCACCCCTCCACTTT.

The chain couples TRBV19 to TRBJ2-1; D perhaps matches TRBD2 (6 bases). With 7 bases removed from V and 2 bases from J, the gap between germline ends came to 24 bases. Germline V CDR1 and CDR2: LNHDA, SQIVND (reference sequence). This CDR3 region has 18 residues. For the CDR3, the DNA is TGTGCCAGTACCTCCTCCCGCGGGACGAGGGGACCCTACAATGAGCAGTTCTTC. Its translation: CASTSSRGTRGPYNEQFF.

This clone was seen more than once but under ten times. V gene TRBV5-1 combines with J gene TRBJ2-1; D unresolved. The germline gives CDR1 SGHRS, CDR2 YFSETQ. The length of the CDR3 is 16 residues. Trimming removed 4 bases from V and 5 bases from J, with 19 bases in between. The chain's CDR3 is CASSAPPGQRDNEQFF. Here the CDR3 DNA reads TGCGCCAGCAGCGCACCGCCGGGCCAAAGAGACAATGAGCAGTTCTTC.

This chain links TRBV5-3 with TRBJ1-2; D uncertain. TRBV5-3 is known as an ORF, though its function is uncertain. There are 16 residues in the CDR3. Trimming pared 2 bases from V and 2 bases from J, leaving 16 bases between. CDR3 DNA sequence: TGTGCCAGAAGCTTTGGGCGGTTCCCCTTAAACTATGGCTACACCTTC. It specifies CARSFGRFPLNYGYTF.

The CDR3 region is CASITGQARLFF. The CDR3 coding sequence is TGTGCCAGCATTACAGGACAGGCTAGACTGTTTTTT. This chain uses TRBV6-1 with TRBJ1-4; 7 bases fit TRBD1. V was pared by 7 bases and J by 13 bases, with 9 bases of the junction left unmatched. This CDR3 spans 12 amino acids. CDR1 is MNHNS, CDR2 SASEGT, per germline.

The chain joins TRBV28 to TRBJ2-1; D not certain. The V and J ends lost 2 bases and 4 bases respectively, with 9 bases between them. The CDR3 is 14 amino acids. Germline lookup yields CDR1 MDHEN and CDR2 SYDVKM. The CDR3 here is CASSLPDKYNEQFF. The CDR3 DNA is TGTGCCAGCAGTTTACCCGATAAGTACAATGAGCAGTTCTTC.

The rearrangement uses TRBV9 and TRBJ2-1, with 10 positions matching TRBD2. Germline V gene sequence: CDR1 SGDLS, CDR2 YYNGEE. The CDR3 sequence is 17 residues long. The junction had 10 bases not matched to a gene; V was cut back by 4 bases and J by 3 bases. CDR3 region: CASSPDPGTSVYNEQFF. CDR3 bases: TGTGCCAGCAGCCCCGACCCCGGGACTAGCGTCTACAATGAGCAGTTCTTC.

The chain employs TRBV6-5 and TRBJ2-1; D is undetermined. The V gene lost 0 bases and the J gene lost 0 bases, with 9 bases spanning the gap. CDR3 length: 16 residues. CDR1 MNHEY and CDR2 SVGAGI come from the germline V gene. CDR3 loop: CASSYSRQLSYNEQFF. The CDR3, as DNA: TGTGCCAGCAGTTACTCGAGGCAGCTCTCCTACAATGAGCAGTTCTTC.

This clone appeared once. For the CDR3, the DNA is TGTGCCAGCTCACTCGGGACTGCTGGGGCCAACGTCCTGACTTTC. This sequence encodes CASSLGTAGANVLTF. This chain uses TRBV18 with TRBJ2-6; TRBD2 might be the D (6 bases). The CDR3 runs to 15 residues. Germline CDR1 reads KGHSH; CDR2 reads LQKENI. Trimming stripped 4 bases from V and 2 bases from J, with 9 bases between.

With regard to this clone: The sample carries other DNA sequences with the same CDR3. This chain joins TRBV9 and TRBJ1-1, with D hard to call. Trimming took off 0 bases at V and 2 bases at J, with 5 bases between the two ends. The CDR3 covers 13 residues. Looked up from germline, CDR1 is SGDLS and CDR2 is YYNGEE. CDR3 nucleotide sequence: TGTGCCAGCAGCGTAGCCGTCAACACTGAAGCTTTCTTT. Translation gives CASSVAVNTEAFF. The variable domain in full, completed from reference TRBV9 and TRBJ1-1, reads DSGVTQTPKHLITATGQRVTLRCSPRSGDLSVYWYQQSLDQGLQFLIQYYNGEERAKGNILERFSAQQFPDLHSELNLSSLELGDSALYFCASSVAVNTEAFFGQGTRLTVV.

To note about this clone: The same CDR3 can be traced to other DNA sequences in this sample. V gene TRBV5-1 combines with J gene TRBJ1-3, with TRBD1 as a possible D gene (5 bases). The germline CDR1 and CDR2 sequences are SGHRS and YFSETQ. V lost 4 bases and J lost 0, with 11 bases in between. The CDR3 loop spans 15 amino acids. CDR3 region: CASSRDGSSGNTIYF. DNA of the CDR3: TGCGCCAGCAGCCGGGACGGGAGCTCTGGAAACACCATATATTTT.

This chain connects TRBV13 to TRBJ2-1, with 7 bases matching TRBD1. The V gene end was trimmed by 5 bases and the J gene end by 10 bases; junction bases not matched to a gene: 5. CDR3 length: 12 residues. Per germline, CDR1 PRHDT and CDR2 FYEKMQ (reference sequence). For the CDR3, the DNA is TGTGCCAGCAGCGAAGGGGGCGACGAGCAGTTCTTC. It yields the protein CASSEGGDEQFF.

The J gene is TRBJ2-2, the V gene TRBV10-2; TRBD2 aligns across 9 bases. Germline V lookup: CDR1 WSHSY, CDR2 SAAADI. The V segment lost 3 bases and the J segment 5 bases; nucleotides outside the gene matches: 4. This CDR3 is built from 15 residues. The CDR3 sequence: CASSEASGVTGELFF. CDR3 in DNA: TGCGCCAGCAGTGAAGCTAGCGGGGTTACCGGGGAGCTGTTTTTT.

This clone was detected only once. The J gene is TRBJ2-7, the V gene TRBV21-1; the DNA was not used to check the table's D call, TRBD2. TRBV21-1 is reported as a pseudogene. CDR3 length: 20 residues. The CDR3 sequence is CASSKVDELAGVGPHYEQYF. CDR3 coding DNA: TGTGCCAGCAGCAAAGTTGACGAACTAGCGGGAGTTGGCCCCCACTACGAGCAGTACTTC.

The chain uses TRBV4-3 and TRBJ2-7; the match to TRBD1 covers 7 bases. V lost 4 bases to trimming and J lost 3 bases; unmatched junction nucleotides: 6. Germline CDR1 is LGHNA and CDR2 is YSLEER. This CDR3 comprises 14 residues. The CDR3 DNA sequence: TGCGCCAGCAGCCTCCGGACAGGAAACTACGAGCAGTACTTC. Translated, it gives CASSLRTGNYEQYF.

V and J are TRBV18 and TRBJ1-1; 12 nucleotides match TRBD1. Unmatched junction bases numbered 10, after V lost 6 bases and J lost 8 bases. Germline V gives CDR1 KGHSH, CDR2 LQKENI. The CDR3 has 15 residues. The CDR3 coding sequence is TGTGCCAGCTCGCAATTGGGACAGGGGGCTGCCGAAGCTTTCTTT. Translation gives CASSQLGQGAAEAFF.

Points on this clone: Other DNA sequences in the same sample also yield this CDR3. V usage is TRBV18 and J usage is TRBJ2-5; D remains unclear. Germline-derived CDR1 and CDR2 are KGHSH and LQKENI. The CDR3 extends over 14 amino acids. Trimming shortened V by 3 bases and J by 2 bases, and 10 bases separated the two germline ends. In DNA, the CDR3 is TGTGCCAGCTCACCCCCAATTAGACAAGAGACCCAGTACTTC. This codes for CASSPPIRQETQYF.

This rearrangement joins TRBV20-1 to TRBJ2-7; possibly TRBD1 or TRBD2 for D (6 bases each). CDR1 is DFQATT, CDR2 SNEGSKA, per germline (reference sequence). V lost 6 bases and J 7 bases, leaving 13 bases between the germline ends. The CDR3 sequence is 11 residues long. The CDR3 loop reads CSAGGAIEQYF. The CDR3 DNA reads TGCAGTGCCGGGGGCGCTATAGAGCAGTACTTC.

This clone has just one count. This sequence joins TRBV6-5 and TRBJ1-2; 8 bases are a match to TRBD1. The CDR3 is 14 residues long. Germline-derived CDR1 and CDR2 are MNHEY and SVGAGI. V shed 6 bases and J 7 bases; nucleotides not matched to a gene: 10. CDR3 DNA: TGTGCCAGCAGCCGACGACAGGGGATCGGTGGCTACACCTTC. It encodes CASSRRQGIGGYTF.

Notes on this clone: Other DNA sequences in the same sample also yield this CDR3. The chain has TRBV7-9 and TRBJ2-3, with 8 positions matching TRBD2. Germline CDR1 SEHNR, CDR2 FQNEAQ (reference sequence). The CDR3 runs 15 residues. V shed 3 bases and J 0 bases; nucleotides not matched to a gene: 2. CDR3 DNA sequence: TGTGCCAGCAGCTTTCTAGCGGGTAGCACAGATACGCAGTATTTT. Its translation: CASSFLAGSTDTQYF.

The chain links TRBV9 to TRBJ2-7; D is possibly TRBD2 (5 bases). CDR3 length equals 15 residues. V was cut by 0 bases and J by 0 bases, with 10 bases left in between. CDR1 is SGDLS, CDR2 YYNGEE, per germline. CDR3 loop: CASSVGAEPSYEQYF. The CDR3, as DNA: TGTGCCAGCAGCGTAGGAGCGGAGCCCTCCTACGAGCAGTACTTC.

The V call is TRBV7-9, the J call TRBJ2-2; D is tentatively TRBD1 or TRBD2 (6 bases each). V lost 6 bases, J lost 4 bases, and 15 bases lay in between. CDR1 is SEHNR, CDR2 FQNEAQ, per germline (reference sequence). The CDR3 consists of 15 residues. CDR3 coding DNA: TGTGCCAGCAGTAGTACGGGGGCGAGCACCGGGGAGCTGTTTTTT. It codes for CASSSTGASTGELFF.

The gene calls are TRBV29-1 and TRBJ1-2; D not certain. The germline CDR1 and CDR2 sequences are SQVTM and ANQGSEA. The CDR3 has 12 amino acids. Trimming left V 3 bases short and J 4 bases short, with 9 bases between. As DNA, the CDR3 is TGCAGCGTTGATAAACGCAGCTATGGCTACACCTTC. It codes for CSVDKRSYGYTF.

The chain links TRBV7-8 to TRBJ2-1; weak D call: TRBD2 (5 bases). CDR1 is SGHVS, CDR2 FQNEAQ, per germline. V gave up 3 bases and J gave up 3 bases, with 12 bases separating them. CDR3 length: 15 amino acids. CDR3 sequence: CASSFDGRVYNEQFF. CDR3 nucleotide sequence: TGTGCCAGCAGCTTCGATGGGAGAGTCTACAATGAGCAGTTCTTC.

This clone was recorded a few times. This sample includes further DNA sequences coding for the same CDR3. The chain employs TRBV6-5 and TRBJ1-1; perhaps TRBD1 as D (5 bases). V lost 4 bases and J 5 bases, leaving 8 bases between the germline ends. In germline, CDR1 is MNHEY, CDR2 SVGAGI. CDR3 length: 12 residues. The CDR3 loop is CASSSPGTEAFF. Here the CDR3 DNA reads TGTGCCAGCAGTTCCCCAGGGACTGAAGCTTTCTTT.

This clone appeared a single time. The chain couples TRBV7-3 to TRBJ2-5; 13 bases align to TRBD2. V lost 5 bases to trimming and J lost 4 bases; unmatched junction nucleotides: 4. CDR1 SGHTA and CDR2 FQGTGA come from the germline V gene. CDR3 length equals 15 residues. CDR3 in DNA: TGTGCCAGCAGCCCACTAGCGGGGGGGCGAGAGACCCAGTACTTC. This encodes CASSPLAGGRETQYF.

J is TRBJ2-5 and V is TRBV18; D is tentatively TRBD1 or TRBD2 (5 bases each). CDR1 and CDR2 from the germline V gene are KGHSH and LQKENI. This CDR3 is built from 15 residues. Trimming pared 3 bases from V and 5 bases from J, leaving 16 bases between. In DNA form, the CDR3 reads TGTGCCAGCTCACCGTATGAGGGGTCCGTTGAGACCCAGTACTTC. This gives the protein CASSPYEGSVETQYF.

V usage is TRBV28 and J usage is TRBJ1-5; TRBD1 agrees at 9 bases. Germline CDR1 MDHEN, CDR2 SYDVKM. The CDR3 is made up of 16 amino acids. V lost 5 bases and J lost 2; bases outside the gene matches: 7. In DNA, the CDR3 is TGTGCCAGCAGTGTAGAGGGACAGGGAGGCAATCAGCCCCAGCATTTT. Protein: CASSVEGQGGNQPQHF.